This T cell receptor beta chain emerged from a study of CD4 T cells in relation to SARS-CoV-2 and coronaviruses. Study findings and constraints: Compared with monoreactive clones, crossreactive clones showed significantly weaker SARS-CoV-2 expansion. Each donor contributed either pre-pandemic or post-infection samples, not both. The assay detects memory recall responses, not culture-primed primary responses. No crossreactivity against non-spike viral proteins was tested here.

To note about this clone: Its antigen is unknown.

The unexposed donors gave CD4+ T cells in about 2010-2019, prior to COVID-19. Per the germline V gene, CDR1 is SQVTM and CDR2 is ANQGSEA. The CDR3 covers 14 residues. Trimming took off 6 bases at V and 5 bases at J, with 19 bases between the two ends. Using immunoSEQ multiplex PCR, the repertoire was profiled, and TCRdb retains in-frame clones only, with some absent. The sample has 50,000 to 70,000 clones, over 70% seen once. The J gene is TRBJ2-5, the V gene TRBV29-1; D possibly corresponds to TRBD1 (8 bases). The sequencing input was memory CD4+ T cells from PBMCs. This receptor was taken from a human donor in good health. This chain's CDR3 is CSVQRDRRGETQYF. The CDR3 DNA follows: TGCAGCGTCCAAAGGGACAGGCGGGGGGAGACCCAGTACTTC.